Shown below are 13 T cell receptor beta chains from a single sample sequenced in a study of somatic mutations in cytotoxic T cells in rheumatoid arthritis. Sequenced by immunoSEQ multiplex PCR; TCRdb stores in-frame clones only, minus some. This sample has 17,000 or so clones; roughly 80% occur once, and the top ten carry roughly 15%. The sequenced sample was CD8+ T cells sorted from blood. Receptors were obtained from an adult with rheumatoid arthritis.

The rearrangement links TRBV2 to TRBJ2-3; D ambiguous. Germline-derived CDR1 and CDR2 are SNHLY and FYNNEI. V lost 10 bases and J lost 1, with 3 bases in between. This CDR3 comprises 10 residues. The CDR3 region has the DNA TGTGCCACCGGCACAGATACGCAGTATTTT. It codes for CATGTDTQYF.

This chain connects TRBV7-9 to TRBJ2-3, with 7 bases fitting TRBD2. After removal of 5 bases from V and 7 bases from J, the junction contained 12 bases not matched to a gene. Germline V gene lookup returns CDR1 SEHNR and CDR2 FQNEAQ (reference sequence). The CDR3 totals 15 residues. The CDR3 reads CASSPTGLAGNTQYF. The CDR3, as DNA: TGTGCCAGCAGCCCAACGGGGTTAGCGGGTAATACGCAGTATTTT.

This chain links TRBV2 with TRBJ1-1, with TRBD1 as a possible D gene (5 bases). Trimming shortened V by 4 bases and J by 6 bases, and 6 bases separated the two germline ends. The CDR3 totals 11 residues. CDR1 SNHLY and CDR2 FYNNEI come from the germline V gene. CDR3: CASSVGAEAFF. DNA of the CDR3: TGTGCCAGCAGTGTAGGGGCTGAAGCTTTCTTT.

V gene TRBV6-1 combines with J gene TRBJ2-2; tentatively, D is TRBD1 (6 bases). The CDR3 loop spans 12 amino acids. The germline CDR1 and CDR2 sequences are MNHNS and SASEGT. V lost 6 bases to trimming and J lost 7 bases, with 9 bases between them. CDR3 region: CASSGQNGELFF. CDR3 in DNA: TGTGCCAGCAGCGGACAGAACGGGGAGCTGTTTTTT.

This chain links TRBV19 with TRBJ1-1; 9 bases align to TRBD1. This CDR3 has 15 residues. Germline CDR1 reads LNHDA; CDR2 reads SQIVND (reference sequence). V lost 8 bases to trimming and J lost 3 bases; unmatched junction nucleotides: 10. The CDR3, as DNA: TGTGCCAGTGGTCGGGACAGGGAAGTTGACACTGAAGCTTTCTTT. Translating gives CASGRDREVDTEAFF.

This clone was observed a few times. The CDR3 sequence is CSVEGGRVNTEAFF. The CDR3 DNA follows: TGCAGCGTTGAGGGGGGGCGGGTGAACACTGAAGCTTTCTTT. V gene TRBV29-1 combines with J gene TRBJ1-1, with a tentative D call TRBD1 (6 bases). V lost 3 bases and J lost 0, with 11 bases in between. The CDR3 sequence is 14 residues long. Germline values: CDR1 SQVTM, CDR2 ANQGSEA.

The V call is TRBV7-6, the J call TRBJ1-4; D unresolved. CDR3 length equals 15 residues. Trimming left V 5 bases short and J 6 bases short, with 16 bases between. Per the germline V gene, CDR1 is SGHVS and CDR2 is FNYEAQ. The CDR3 nucleotides read TGTGCCAGCAGCCCGGTCCGGGGAGGGTATGAAAAACTGTTTTTT. Translated, it gives CASSPVRGGYEKLFF.

This CDR3 is CASSFGTGNTEAFF. The DNA for the CDR3 is TGTGCCAGTAGTTTTGGGACGGGGAACACTGAAGCTTTCTTT. The chain joins TRBV19 to TRBJ1-1; possible D gene TRBD1, 5 bases. The germline V and J ends were trimmed by 5 bases and 1 base, with 11 bases remaining between them. This CDR3 is 14 amino acids long. Germline V gene data show CDR1 as LNHDA and CDR2 as SQIVND (reference sequence).

In its sample, this clone ranks as medium-sized. The chain employs TRBV15 and TRBJ1-2; D gene ambiguous. CDR1 LNHNV and CDR2 YYDKDF come from the germline V gene (reference sequence). Trimming took off 3 bases at V and 4 bases at J, with 15 bases between the two ends. The length of the CDR3 is 15 residues. The CDR3 spells CATSSKFLGPYGYTF. CDR3 in DNA: TGTGCCACCAGCAGCAAGTTTCTCGGACCCTATGGCTACACCTTC. Variable domain in full (rest from reference TRBV15 and TRBJ1-2): DAMVIQNPRYQVTQFGKPVTLSCSQTLNHNVMYWYQQKSSQAPKLLFHYYDKDFNNEADTPDNFQSRRPNTSFCFLDIRSPGLGDTAMYLCATSSKFLGPYGYTFGSGTRLTVV.

The rearrangement uses TRBV18 and TRBJ2-7, with TRBD2 matching 7 bases. Germline values: CDR1 KGHSH, CDR2 LQKENI. The CDR3 spans 13 residues. The ends lost 0 bases at V and 6 bases at J; junction bases unmatched: 2. The CDR3 is CASSPPWEGEQYF. The DNA of the CDR3 is TGTGCCAGCTCACCACCCTGGGAGGGCGAGCAGTACTTC.

This sequence joins TRBV5-6 and TRBJ2-7, with 8 bases matching TRBD1. Germline CDR1 is SGHDT and CDR2 is YYEEEE. The CDR3 covers 17 residues. Trimming took 5 bases from V and 0 from J; bases not matched to a gene: 13. The CDR3 region has the DNA TGTGCCAGCAGTACCTCGCTCGACAGGGGAATCTCCTACGAGCAGTACTTC. Its translation is CASSTSLDRGISYEQYF.

The chain is built from TRBV6-1 and TRBJ2-7; D is perhaps TRBD1 (5 bases). V was pared by 6 bases and J by 1 base, with 10 bases between. This CDR3 is 13 amino acids long. The V gene's germline CDR1 is MNHNS and CDR2 SASEGT. The CDR3 here is CASSSTASYEQYF. In DNA, the CDR3 is TGTGCCAGCAGCTCGACAGCTTCCTACGAGCAGTACTTC.

The gene calls are TRBV25-1 and TRBJ2-2; TRBD2 matches 9 bases. CDR1 and CDR2 from the germline V gene are MGHDK and SYGVNS. The CDR3 runs 16 residues. V lost 1 base and J lost 8; bases outside the gene matches: 8. CDR3 in DNA: TGTGCCAGCAGTGAATTTGGTAGCGGGGGTGTTGGGGAGCTGTTTTTT. As protein: CASSEFGSGGVGELFF.